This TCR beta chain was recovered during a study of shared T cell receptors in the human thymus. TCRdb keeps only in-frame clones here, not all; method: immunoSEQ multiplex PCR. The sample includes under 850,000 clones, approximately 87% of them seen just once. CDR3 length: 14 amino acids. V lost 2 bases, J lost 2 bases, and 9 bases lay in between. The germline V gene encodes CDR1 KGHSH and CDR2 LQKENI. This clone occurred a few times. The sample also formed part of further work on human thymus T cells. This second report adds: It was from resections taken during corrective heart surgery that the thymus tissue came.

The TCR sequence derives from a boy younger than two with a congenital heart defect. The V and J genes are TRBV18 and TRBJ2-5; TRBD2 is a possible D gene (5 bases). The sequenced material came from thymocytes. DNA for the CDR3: TGTGCCAGCTCACCAAGGCCGGGACAAGAGACCCAGTACTTC. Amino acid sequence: CASSPRPGQETQYF.